These T cell receptor beta chains were read from a single sample in a study of long-term antiretroviral therapy in people with HIV. Method: immunoSEQ multiplex PCR; TCRdb's copy keeps in-frame clones and lacks some. This sample has tens of thousands of clones, with around 82% found just once. The sequencing used unsorted PBMCs, collected 2.9 years after starting antiretroviral therapy. The receptors derive from a woman aged 30 to 39 with HIV. Both conserved end residues are part of each CDR3. The D gene is left open where the match is weak. Not every row has a clone size; where given, it reads once, few, many or a size class.

few	.	TRBV7-9	TRBJ2-1	TGTGCCAGCAGCGCAGACTTGGGCGGCAATGAGCAGTTCTTC	CASSADLGGNEQFF
.	.	TRBV6-5	TRBJ1-4	TGTGCCAGCAGTTACGAAGGAGGGAGTAATGAAAAACTGTTTTTT	CASSYEGGSNEKLFF
few	TRBD1	TRBV25-1	TRBJ2-7	TGTGCCAGCAGTGAGGCGAACAGGGGGTCATACGAGCAGTACTTC	CASSEANRGSYEQYF
.	.	TRBV2	TRBJ1-4	TGTGCCAGCAGTGAACGCTGGGGAGTGGGTGAAAAACTGTTTTTT	CASSERWGVGEKLFF
.	TRBD1	TRBV10-3	TRBJ1-2	TGTGCCATCAGTCAGGGGGAGAAAAGCTATGGCTACACCTTC	CAISQGEKSYGYTF
.	TRBD2	TRBV7-6	TRBJ2-5	TGTGCCAGCAGAGGGAGCGGGGGGTCCCAAGAGACCCAGTACTTC	CASRGSGGSQETQYF
.	TRBD1	TRBV27	TRBJ2-1	TGTGCCAGCAATTCGGGACAGATTGTCCACAATGAGCAGTTCTTC	CASNSGQIVHNEQFF
.	.	TRBV10-1	TRBJ1-1	TGCGCCAGCAGTGACAGCGTGAACACTGAAGCTTTCTTT	CASSDSVNTEAFF
.	.	TRBV9	TRBJ1-5	TGTGCCAGCAGCTCCGAAGGACAGACTAATCAGCCCCAGCATTTT	CASSSEGQTNQPQHF
once	TRBD2	TRBV4-1	TRBJ2-1	TGCGCCAGCAGCCGCGGACTAGCGGGTAACAATGAGCAGTTCTTC	CASSRGLAGNNEQFF
.	.	TRBV5-6	TRBJ2-5	TGTGCCAGCAGCGACGGATCCTCCCAAGAGACCCAGTACTTC	CASSDGSSQETQYF
.	.	TRBV5-4	TRBJ2-2	TGTGCCAGCAGCCCCGGACAGCTTCGGACCGGGGAGCTGTTTTTT	CASSPGQLRTGELFF
.	.	TRBV5-1	TRBJ2-7	TGCGCCAGCAGCTTGGAGCCCCCCGAGCAGTACTTC	CASSLEPPEQYF
.	.	TRBV28	TRBJ1-1	TGTGCCAGCAGTTTCGCGGTGGGATTGACTGAAGCTTTCTTT	CASSFAVGLTEAFF
few	TRBD1	TRBV7-9	TRBJ1-1	TGTGCCAGCAGCTCCGGAGGGACAGGGCCGGCTTTCTTT	CASSSGGTGPAFF
.	.	TRBV5-1	TRBJ2-3	TGCGCCAGCAGCTTAGGCAGAAGCACAGATACGCAGTATTTT	CASSLGRSTDTQYF
.	TRBD1	TRBV6-5	TRBJ1-2	TGTGCCAGTAAGGGACAGGGTCGAGTGAGTGGCTACACCTTC	CASKGQGRVSGYTF
.	.	TRBV6-1	TRBJ2-1	TGTGCCAGCAGCGGAGGGGGTCGAGGGGACAATGAGCAGTTCTTC	CASSGGGRGDNEQFF
.	.	TRBV6-5	TRBJ1-3	TGTGCCAGCAGAACAGTTTCTGGAAACACCATATATTTT	CASRTVSGNTIYF
.	.	TRBV19	TRBJ1-2	TGTGCCAGTAGCCGAACTGCGAACTATGGCTACACCTTC	CASSRTANYGYTF
few	TRBD1	TRBV2	TRBJ2-2	TGTGCCAGCAGGGACAGGGCTGCGAACACCGGGGAGCTGTTTTTT	CASRDRAANTGELFF
.	.	TRBV5-1	TRBJ2-3	TGCGCCAGCAGCACCTCCGGGGATGCAGATACGCAGTATTTT	CASSTSGDADTQYF
.	.	TRBV7-6	TRBJ2-2	TGTGCCAGCAGCTTAGGAGGGGCTGAGACCGGGGAGCTGTTTTTT	CASSLGGAETGELFF
.	TRBD2	TRBV30	TRBJ2-3	TGTGCCTGGAGTGTACATCGATTTGGGACTAGCGGGGGGGCAGATACGCAGTATTTT	CAWSVHRFGTSGGADTQYF
.	.	TRBV5-4	TRBJ1-4	TGTGCCAGCAGCTTGGAGCCGAACCGTGTGAATGAAAAACTGTTTTTT	CASSLEPNRVNEKLFF
.	.	TRBV7-8	TRBJ1-1	TGTGCCAGCAGCTTAGATTCCCGGGGCGTGACTGAAGCTTTCTTT	CASSLDSRGVTEAFF
few	.	TRBV10-1	TRBJ2-2	TGCGCCAGCAGCCTCACCGGGGAGCTGTTTTTT	CASSLTGELFF
few	TRBD1	TRBV4-1	TRBJ1-1	TGCGCCAGCAGCCACCAAGAAGGGACAGTATTTGAAGCTTTCTTT	CASSHQEGTVFEAFF
.	.	TRBV25-1	TRBJ2-2	TGTGCCAGCAGTGCCAGGTTAACAAAAAGGAACACCGGGGAGCTGTTTTTT	CASSARLTKRNTGELFF
.	.	TRBV12-5	TRBJ1-3	TGTGCTAGTGGTTTGCCCCGAAGTTTTGGGACCATATATTTT	CASGLPRSFGTIYF
.	.	TRBV5-1	TRBJ2-5	TGCGCCAGCAGCTCCGGAGGGGGCTGGGAGACCCAGTACTTC	CASSSGGGWETQYF
.	TRBD1	TRBV5-6	TRBJ2-1	TGTGCCAGCAGCCTAGGGGGACAGGGCAGTGAGCAGTTCTTC	CASSLGGQGSEQFF
once	.	TRBV7-2	TRBJ1-2	TGTGCCAGCAGCCCCGATTTTTGGAGAGAGTATGGCTACACCTTC	CASSPDFWREYGYTF